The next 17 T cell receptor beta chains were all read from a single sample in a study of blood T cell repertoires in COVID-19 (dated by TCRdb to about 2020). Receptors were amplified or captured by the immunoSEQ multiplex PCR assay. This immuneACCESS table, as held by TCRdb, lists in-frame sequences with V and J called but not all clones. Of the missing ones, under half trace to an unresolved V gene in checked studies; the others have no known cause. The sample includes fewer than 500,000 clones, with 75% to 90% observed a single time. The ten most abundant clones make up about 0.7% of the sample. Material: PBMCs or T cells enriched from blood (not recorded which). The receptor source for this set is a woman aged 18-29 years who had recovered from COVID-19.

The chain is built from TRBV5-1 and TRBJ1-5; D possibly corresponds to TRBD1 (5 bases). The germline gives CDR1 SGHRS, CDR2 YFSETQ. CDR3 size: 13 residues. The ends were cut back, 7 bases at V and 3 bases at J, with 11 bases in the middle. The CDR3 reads CASRRDINQPQHF. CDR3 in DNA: TGCGCCAGCCGCAGGGATATCAATCAGCCCCAGCATTTT.

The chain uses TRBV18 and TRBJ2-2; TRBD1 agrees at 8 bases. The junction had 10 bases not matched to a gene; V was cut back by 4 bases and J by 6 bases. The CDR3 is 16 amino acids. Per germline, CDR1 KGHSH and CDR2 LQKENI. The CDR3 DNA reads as TGTGCCAGCTCACTTGGACAGGGCAATGCGGCCGGGGAGCTGTTTTTT. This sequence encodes CASSLGQGNAAGELFF. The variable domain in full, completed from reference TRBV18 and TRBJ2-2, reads NAGVMQNPRHLVRRRGQEARLRCSPMKGHSHVYWYRQLPEEGLKFMVYLQKENIIDESGMPKERFSAEFPKEGPSILRIQQVVRGDSAAYFCASSLGQGNAAGELFFGEGSRLTVL.

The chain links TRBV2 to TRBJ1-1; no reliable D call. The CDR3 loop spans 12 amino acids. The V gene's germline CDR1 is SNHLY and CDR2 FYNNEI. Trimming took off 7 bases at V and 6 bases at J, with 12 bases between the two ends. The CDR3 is CASNWESAEAFF. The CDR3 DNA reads TGTGCCAGCAATTGGGAGAGTGCTGAAGCTTTCTTT.

CDR3 protein: CASSSYTSGGIQETQYF. As DNA, the CDR3 is TGTGCCAGCAGTTCCTACACTAGCGGGGGGATTCAAGAGACCCAGTACTTC. V gene TRBV27 combines with J gene TRBJ2-5; 12 bases are a match to TRBD2. Germline V gene lookup returns CDR1 MNHEY and CDR2 SMNVEV (reference sequence). This CDR3 has 17 amino acids. V shed 4 bases and J 2 bases; nucleotides not matched to a gene: 8.

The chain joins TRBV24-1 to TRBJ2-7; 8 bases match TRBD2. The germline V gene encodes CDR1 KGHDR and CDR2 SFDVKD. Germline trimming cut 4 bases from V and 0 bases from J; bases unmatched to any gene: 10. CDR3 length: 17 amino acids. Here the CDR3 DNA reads TGTGCCACCAGTGACCTACCGGGCGGGGGGTACTCCTACGAGCAGTACTTC. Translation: CATSDLPGGGYSYEQYF.

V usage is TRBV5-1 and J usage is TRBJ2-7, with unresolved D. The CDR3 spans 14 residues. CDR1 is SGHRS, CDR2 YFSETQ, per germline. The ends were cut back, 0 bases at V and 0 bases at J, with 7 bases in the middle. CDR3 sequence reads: CASSLDLNSYEQYF. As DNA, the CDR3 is TGCGCCAGCAGCTTGGATCTTAACTCCTACGAGCAGTACTTC.

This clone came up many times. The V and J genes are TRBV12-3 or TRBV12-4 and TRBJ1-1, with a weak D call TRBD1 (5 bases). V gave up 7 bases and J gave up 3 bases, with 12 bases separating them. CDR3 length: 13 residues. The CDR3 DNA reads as TGTGCCAGCATCCTCGTAGGGGACACTGAAGCTTTCTTT. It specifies CASILVGDTEAFF.

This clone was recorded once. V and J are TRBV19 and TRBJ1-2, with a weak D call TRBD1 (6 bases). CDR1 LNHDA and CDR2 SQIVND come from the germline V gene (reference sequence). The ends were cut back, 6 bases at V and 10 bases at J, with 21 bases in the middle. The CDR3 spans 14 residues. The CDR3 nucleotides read TGTGCCAGTAGGCTCACGACAGGATACCTCCTCTACACCTTC. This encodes CASRLTTGYLLYTF.

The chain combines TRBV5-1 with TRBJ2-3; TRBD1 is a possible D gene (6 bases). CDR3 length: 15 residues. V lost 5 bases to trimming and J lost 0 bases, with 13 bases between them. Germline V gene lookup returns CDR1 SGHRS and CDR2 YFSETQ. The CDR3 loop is CASSRRTESTDTQYF. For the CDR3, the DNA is TGCGCCAGCAGTCGACGGACAGAAAGCACAGATACGCAGTATTTT. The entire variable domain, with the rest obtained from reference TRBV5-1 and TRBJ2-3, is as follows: KAGVTQTPRYLIKTRGQQVTLSCSPISGHRSVSWYQQTPGQGLQFLFEYFSETQRNKGNFPGRFSGRQFSNSRSEMNVSTLELGDSALYLCASSRRTESTDTQYFGPGTRLTVL.

CDR3 DNA: TGTGCCAGCAGTGTTGGGGCAGGGGGCAATTCACCCCTCCACTTT. It yields the protein CASSVGAGGNSPLHF. V is TRBV2 and J is TRBJ1-6; 8 bases align to TRBD1. The CDR3 has 15 residues. Germline V gene data show CDR1 as SNHLY and CDR2 as FYNNEI. V lost 4 bases to trimming and J lost 7 bases; unmatched junction nucleotides: 6. The full variable domain, with the rest looked up from reference TRBV2 and TRBJ1-6, is EPEVTQTPSHQVTQMGQEVILRCVPISNHLYFYWYRQILGQKVEFLVSFYNNEISEKSEIFDDQFSVERPDGSNFTLKIRSTKLEDSAMYFCASSVGAGGNSPLHFGNGTRLTVT.

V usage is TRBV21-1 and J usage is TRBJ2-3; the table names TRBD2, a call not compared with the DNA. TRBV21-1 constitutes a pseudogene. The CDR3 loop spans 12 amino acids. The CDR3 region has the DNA TGTGCCAGCAGCATCGGTAGCGAGCCGCAGTATTTT. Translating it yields CASSIGSEPQYF.

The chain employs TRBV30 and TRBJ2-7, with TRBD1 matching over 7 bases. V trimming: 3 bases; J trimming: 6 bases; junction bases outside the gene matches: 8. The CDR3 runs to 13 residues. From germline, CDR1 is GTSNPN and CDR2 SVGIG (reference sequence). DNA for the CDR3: TGTGCCTGGAGGCAGGGGGTAGTTAGCGAGCAGTACTTC. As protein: CAWRQGVVSEQYF.

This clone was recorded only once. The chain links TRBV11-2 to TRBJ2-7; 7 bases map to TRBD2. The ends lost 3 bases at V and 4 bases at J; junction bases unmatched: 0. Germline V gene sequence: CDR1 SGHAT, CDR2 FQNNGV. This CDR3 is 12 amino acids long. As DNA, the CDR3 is TGTGCCAGCAGCTTGGGACTATACGAGCAGTACTTC. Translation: CASSLGLYEQYF.

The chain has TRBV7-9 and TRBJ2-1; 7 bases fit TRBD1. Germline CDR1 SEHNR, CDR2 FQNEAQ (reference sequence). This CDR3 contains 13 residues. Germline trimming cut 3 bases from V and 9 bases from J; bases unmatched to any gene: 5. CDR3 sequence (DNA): TGTGCCAGCAGCTTCTCCGACAGGGCTGAGCAGTTCTTC. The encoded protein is CASSFSDRAEQFF.

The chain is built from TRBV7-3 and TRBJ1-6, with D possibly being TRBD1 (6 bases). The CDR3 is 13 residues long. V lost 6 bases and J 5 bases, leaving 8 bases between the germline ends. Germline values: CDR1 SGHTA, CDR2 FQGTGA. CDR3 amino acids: CASSRQDNSPLHF. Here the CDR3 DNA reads TGTGCCAGCAGTCGACAGGATAATTCACCCCTCCACTTT.

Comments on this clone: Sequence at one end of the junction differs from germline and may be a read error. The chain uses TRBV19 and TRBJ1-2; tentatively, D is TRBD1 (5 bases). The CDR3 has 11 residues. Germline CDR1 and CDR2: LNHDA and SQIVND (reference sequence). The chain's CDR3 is CASSIGDSFPF. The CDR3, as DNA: TGTGCCAGTAGTATTGGAGACAGCTTCCCCTTC.

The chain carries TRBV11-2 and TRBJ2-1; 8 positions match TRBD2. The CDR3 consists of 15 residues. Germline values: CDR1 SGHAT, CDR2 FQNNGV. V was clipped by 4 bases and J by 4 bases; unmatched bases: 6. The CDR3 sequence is CASSSQRGLYNEQFF. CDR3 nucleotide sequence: TGTGCCAGCAGCTCACAGCGGGGGTTATACAATGAGCAGTTCTTC.